Listed here are 15 T cell receptor beta chains from one sample, sequenced in a study of OX40 agonist ivuxolimab in advanced cancers. Libraries were prepared by immunoSEQ multiplex PCR; TCRdb keeps only in-frame clonotypes and omits some of them. The sample shows some 60,000 clones, 91% of them seen only once. This sample comprised CD4+ or CD8+ T cells sorted from blood, obtained in a trial of the OX40 agonist ivuxolimab. These receptors originate from an adult with an advanced solid tumor such as melanoma, head and neck, liver or kidney cancer.

The chain couples TRBV6-5 to TRBJ1-2; D is uncertain. The CDR3 has 13 amino acids. Germline V gene sequence: CDR1 MNHEY, CDR2 SVGAGI. The V gene lost 3 bases and the J gene lost 2 bases, with 7 bases spanning the gap. CDR3 nucleotides: TGTGCCAGCAGTTATGCTGGGAACTATGGCTACACCTTC. As protein: CASSYAGNYGYTF.

The genes are TRBV28 and TRBJ2-3, with 7 bases identical to TRBD1. The CDR3 spans 13 residues. The germline gives CDR1 MDHEN, CDR2 SYDVKM. V shed 5 bases, J shed 6 bases, and the junction held 5 bases outside the gene matches. Written as DNA, the CDR3 is TGTGCCAGCAGTATGACAGGGATGGATACGCAGTATTTT. Its translation: CASSMTGMDTQYF.

The chain combines TRBV11-2 with TRBJ2-7; 7 bases match TRBD1. CDR1 and CDR2 (germline): SGHAT, FQNNGV. This CDR3 comprises 14 residues. V was pared by 5 bases and J by 4 bases, with 8 bases of the junction left unmatched. The CDR3 is CASSPGTEFYEQYF. CDR3 sequence (DNA): TGTGCCAGCAGCCCCGGGACAGAGTTTTACGAGCAGTACTTC. Using reference TRBV11-2 and TRBJ2-7 for the parts outside the CDR3, the full variable domain is EAGVAQSPRYKIIEKRQSVAFWCNPISGHATLYWYQQILGQGPKLLIQFQNNGVVDDSQLPKDRFSAERLKGVDSTLKIQPAKLEDSAVYLCASSPGTEFYEQYFGPGTRLTVT.

In this sample, this clone turned up a few times. The chain is built from TRBV7-9 and TRBJ1-5; D unclear. V gave up 5 bases and J gave up 6 bases, with 11 bases separating them. There are 13 residues in the CDR3. The germline gives CDR1 SEHNR, CDR2 FQNEAQ (reference sequence). The CDR3 here is CASSPMGFQPQHF. For the CDR3, the DNA is TGTGCCAGCAGCCCCATGGGGTTTCAGCCCCAGCATTTT.

The CDR3 DNA follows: TGCAGCGTTGAATCGAGCTCCTACAATGAGCAGTTCTTC. This sequence encodes CSVESSSYNEQFF. This chain joins TRBV29-1 and TRBJ2-1; D unresolved. The CDR3 is 13 residues long. The germline CDR1 and CDR2 sequences are SQVTM and ANQGSEA. The ends were cut back, 2 bases at V and 0 bases at J, with 5 bases in the middle.

A note on this clone: A junction end diverges from the germline sequence, so it may reflect a read error. The chain joins TRBV28 to TRBJ2-4; D not resolved. The CDR3 is 14 residues long. Germline CDR1 is MDHEN and CDR2 is SYDVKM. The CDR3: CASTLSSGQNIQYF. The CDR3 DNA is TGTGCCAGCACTTTAAGCTCGGGCCAAAACATTCAGTACTTC. The whole variable domain, filled in from reference TRBV28 and TRBJ2-4, reads DVKVTQSSRYLVKRTGEKVFLECVQDMDHENMFWYRQDPGLGLRLIYFSYDVKMKEKGDIPEGYSVSREKKERFSLILESASTNQTSMYLCASTLSSGQNIQYFGAGTRLSVL.

This clone was detected only a few times. The gene calls are TRBV2 and TRBJ2-1, with 9 bases identical to TRBD2. Germline-derived CDR1 and CDR2 are SNHLY and FYNNEI. This CDR3 region has 14 residues. The junction had 4 bases not matched to a gene; V was cut back by 4 bases and J by 6 bases. The CDR3 protein is CASSGLAGPNEQFF. The CDR3 DNA sequence: TGTGCCAGCAGTGGGCTAGCGGGACCCAATGAGCAGTTCTTC.

This chain uses TRBV4-1 with TRBJ1-2; the match to TRBD1 covers 7 bases. Germline CDR1 and CDR2: MGHRA and YSYEKL. The junction had 14 bases not matched to a gene; V was cut back by 9 bases and J by 1 base. The CDR3 runs to 16 residues. CDR3 amino acids: CARSRGGGNLNYGYTF. DNA for the CDR3: TGCGCCAGATCCCGAGGGGGCGGAAACCTTAACTATGGCTACACCTTC.

Note on this clone: At one of its ends the junction is not consistent with the germline gene, which may arise from a read error. Other DNA sequences within the sample encode an identical CDR3. This rearrangement joins TRBV19 to TRBJ1-2, with a possible D match to TRBD1 (6 bases). This CDR3 spans 12 amino acids. The germline V gene encodes CDR1 LNHDA and CDR2 SQIVND (reference sequence). The CDR3 spells CASGQTNYGYTF. The CDR3 coding sequence is TGCGCCAGTGGACAGACTAACTATGGCTACACCTTC. Using reference TRBV19 and TRBJ1-2 for the parts outside the CDR3, the full variable domain is DGGITQSPKYLFRKEGQNVTLSCEQNLNHDAMYWYRQDPGQGLRLIYYSQIVNDFQKGDIAEGYSVSREKKESFPLTVTSAQKNPTAFYLCASGQTNYGYTFGSGTRLTVV.

CDR3 in amino acids: CASSLGASGETEAFF. The CDR3 DNA sequence: TGCGCCAGCAGCTTGGGGGCCTCAGGAGAGACTGAAGCTTTCTTT. The chain combines TRBV5-1 with TRBJ1-1; D is unresolved. Trimming took off 0 bases at V and 5 bases at J, with 14 bases between the two ends. The CDR3 consists of 15 residues. In germline, CDR1 is SGHRS, CDR2 YFSETQ.

The table lists this clone with a count of one. The V gene is TRBV29-1, the J gene TRBJ2-1; tentatively, D is TRBD1 or TRBD2 (5 bases each). Trimming took 7 bases from V and 2 from J, leaving 18 bases between them. The CDR3 has 15 residues. Germline CDR1 reads SQVTM; CDR2 reads ANQGSEA. The CDR3 bases are TGCAGCGCCCGTGGGACGGGGTGGCCCTACAATGAGCAGTTCTTC. It encodes CSARGTGWPYNEQFF.

This chain connects TRBV28 to TRBJ1-2; 7 positions agree with TRBD1. The CDR3 extends over 14 amino acids. V dropped 1 base and J dropped 6; count of bases not matched to a gene: 5. CDR1 is MDHEN and CDR2 is SYDVKM in the germline V gene. The CDR3 is CASSLSVDRDGYTF. CDR3 in DNA: TGTGCCAGCAGTTTATCCGTTGACAGGGATGGCTACACCTTC.

This rearrangement joins TRBV7-2 to TRBJ1-5, with TRBD1 matching over 8 bases. Per the germline V gene, CDR1 is SGHTA and CDR2 is FQGNSA. This CDR3 has 18 amino acids. V shed 4 bases and J 0 bases; nucleotides not matched to a gene: 11. The DNA for the CDR3 is TGTGCCAGCAGCTCGGACAGGGATCGACGATATAGCAATCAGCCCCAGCATTTT. It translates to CASSSDRDRRYSNQPQHF.

The rearrangement joins TRBV7-3 to TRBJ2-2; no clear D gene. The CDR3 length is 13 residues. The germline gives CDR1 SGHTA, CDR2 FQGTGA. Trimming removed 0 bases from V and 7 bases from J, with 6 bases in between. CDR3 bases: TGTGCCAGCAGCTTAACCGCCGACGGGGAGCTGTTTTTT. Its protein is CASSLTADGELFF.

V usage is TRBV7-2 and J usage is TRBJ2-1; perhaps TRBD2 as D (7 bases). The CDR3 spans 14 residues. Trimming pared 5 bases from V and 8 bases from J, leaving 16 bases between. Germline V gives CDR1 SGHTA, CDR2 FQGNSA. The CDR3 nucleotides read TGTGCCAGCAGCCTGAGGGGGGCGGGAGATGAGCAGTTCTTC. Encoded protein: CASSLRGAGDEQFF.